The sequence of this TCR beta chain was determined in a study of metastatic and nonmetastatic thyroid tumors. Across the whole study: Peripheral blood and tumor or nodule samples from malignant and benign thyroid patients were compared.

Looked up from germline, CDR1 is SGHRS and CDR2 is YFSETQ. Losses at the gene ends were 0 bases for V and 3 bases for J; bases not matched to a gene: 0. The CDR3 extends over 13 amino acids. None of the patients had undergone any treatment ahead of thyroid surgery. TCRdb re-clonotyped the PCR reads via MiXCR. Of thousands of clones listed, less than 40% were seen once; the top ten hold approximately 21%. Comments on this clone: Its antigen is still unknown.

Broader study findings: As reported, TCR beta diversity in blood and tumor was significantly higher in malignant thyroid tumors than in benign nodules.

Material: tumor tissue. The V and J genes are TRBV5-1 and TRBJ2-7, with 7 positions matching TRBD1. The source is a female donor with papillary thyroid cancer or a benign thyroid nodule (not recorded which). Some clones in this sample may be carry-over from other donors' samples. For the CDR3, the DNA is TGCGCCAGCAGCTTGGACAGGGGCTACGAGCAGTACTTC. It encodes CASSLDRGYEQYF.